These 25 T cell receptor beta chains originate from one sample sequenced in a study of breast tumors, draining lymph nodes, adjacent tissues. The lymph nodes were axillary draining lymph nodes from breast cancer patients. TCRdb redid the calling of the multiplex PCR reads with MiXCR, one entry per CDR3 protein. In the table there are roughly 130,000 distinct CDR3 sequences, approximately 20% of which are singletons. The sequenced material came from axillary lymph node tissue. These receptors originate from a female donor with breast cancer. Some clones in this sample may be carry-over from other donors' samples.

V gene TRBV19 combines with J gene TRBJ2-3, with 8 bases lining up with TRBD2. Germline CDR1 and CDR2: LNHDA and SQIVND (reference sequence). The trim removed 5 bases at V and 1 base at J, leaving 8 bases unmatched. The length of the CDR3 is 16 residues. In DNA form, the CDR3 reads TGTGCCAGTAGTCCAACGACTAGCGCCCGCACAGATACGCAGTATTTT. Translating it yields CASSPTTSARTDTQYF.

This clonotype was picked up many times. This chain uses TRBV18 with TRBJ2-7, with D possibly matching TRBD1 (5 bases). CDR3 length: 14 amino acids. CDR1 KGHSH and CDR2 LQKENI come from the germline V gene. Trimming took off 6 bases at V and 4 bases at J, with 16 bases between the two ends. Here the CDR3 reads CASSITRVGYEQYF. The CDR3 coding sequence is TGTGCCAGCTCTATAACCAGGGTTGGGTACGAGCAGTACTTC.

This clonotype came up many times. This rearrangement joins TRBV9 to TRBJ2-5; 8 nucleotides line up with TRBD2. The V gene end was trimmed by 4 bases and the J gene end by 5 bases; junction bases not matched to a gene: 4. This CDR3 has 13 residues. Germline V lookup: CDR1 SGDLS, CDR2 YYNGEE. DNA for the CDR3: TGTGCCAGCAGCCACGGGGGGGCCGAGACCCAGTACTTC. Its translation is CASSHGGAETQYF.

A note on this clonotype: A read error is possible here, since a much larger clone lies one base away. V and J are TRBV11-3 and TRBJ1-2; weak D call: TRBD1 (5 bases). CDR3 length: 14 residues. Germline V CDR1 and CDR2: SGHNT, YENEEA. V gave up 3 bases and J gave up 4 bases, with 12 bases separating them. The CDR3 nucleotides are TGTGCCAGCAGCTTGGGGGGTAGCGGCTATGGCTACACCTTC. It is translated as CASSLGGSGYGYTF.

This clonotype was detected many times. This rearrangement joins TRBV2 to TRBJ2-1, with 9 positions matching TRBD1. V shed 6 bases and J 4 bases; nucleotides not matched to a gene: 4. CDR1 and CDR2 from the germline V gene are SNHLY and FYNNEI. The length of the CDR3 is 14 residues. CDR3 residues: CASRGTGPYNEQFF. CDR3 sequence (DNA): TGTGCCAGCAGAGGGACAGGGCCATACAATGAGCAGTTCTTC.

The chain joins TRBV20-1 to TRBJ2-1; D might be TRBD2 (5 bases). Germline V gene data show CDR1 as DFQATT and CDR2 as SNEGSKA (reference sequence). The CDR3 totals 13 residues. The V end was cut by 1 base, the J end by 10 bases, with 14 bases between. DNA for the CDR3: TGCAGTGCTAGAGGCAAGCGGTTGGTCGAGCAGTTCTTC. This codes for CSARGKRLVEQFF.

In this sample, this clonotype turned up many times. The chain recombines TRBV7-6 with TRBJ1-3; D possibly corresponds to TRBD1 (6 bases). The CDR3 runs 17 residues. In germline, CDR1 is SGHVS, CDR2 FNYEAQ. Trimming cost V 0 bases and J 3 bases, with 15 bases left between them. The CDR3, as DNA: TGTGCCAGCAGCTTAGCAGGGCGGGGGCGACTTGGAAACACCATATATTTT. It translates to CASSLAGRGRLGNTIYF.

This clonotype came up many times. This chain links TRBV7-9 with TRBJ2-7, with a possible D match to TRBD2 (6 bases). V lost 5 bases to trimming and J lost 2 bases, with 13 bases between them. Germline V lookup: CDR1 SEHNR, CDR2 FQNEAQ (reference sequence). This CDR3 region has 14 residues. CDR3 bases: TGTGCCAGCAGCCCCGGGACTGGAGCCTACGAGCAGTACTTC. Its translation is CASSPGTGAYEQYF.

A few counts support this clonotype. The V call is TRBV4-2, the J call TRBJ2-2; D tentatively reads TRBD1 or TRBD2 (5 bases each). Trimming shortened V by 0 bases and J by 4 bases, and 9 bases separated the two germline ends. This CDR3 spans 15 amino acids. Germline lookup yields CDR1 LGHNA and CDR2 YNFKEQ. CDR3 residues: CASSQDRGPTGELFF. The CDR3 nucleotides are TGTGCCAGCAGCCAAGATCGGGGCCCCACCGGGGAGCTGTTTTTT.

With respect to this clonotype: This may be a read error: a much more frequent sequence differs by one nucleotide. The chain has TRBV20-1 and TRBJ2-2; TRBD1 matches at 7 bases. CDR3 size: 13 residues. Germline-derived CDR1 and CDR2 are DFQATT and SNEGSKA (reference sequence). Written as DNA, the CDR3 is TGCAGTGCCAAAAGACAGGGTCCCGGGGAGCCGTTTTTT. Residues: CSAKRQGPGEPFF.

This clonotype was seen repeatedly, ten times or more. This sequence joins TRBV12-3 or TRBV12-4 and TRBJ2-1, with TRBD2 identical over 7 bases. The CDR3 runs to 16 residues. The trim removed 3 bases at V and 7 bases at J, leaving 12 bases unmatched. The CDR3: CASSFRGRGMGNEQFF. The CDR3 DNA follows: TGTGCCAGCAGTTTTCGTGGGAGGGGAATGGGGAATGAGCAGTTCTTC.

This clonotype was counted many times. The chain has TRBV19 and TRBJ2-3; D remains unclear. Germline assignment: CDR1 LNHDA and CDR2 SQIVND (reference sequence). There are 13 residues in the CDR3. V lost 3 bases and J 5 bases, leaving 9 bases between the germline ends. CDR3 sequence: CASSMGLVDTQYF. CDR3 nucleotide sequence: TGTGCCAGTAGTATGGGATTAGTAGATACGCAGTATTTT. Based on the CDR3 plus reference TRBV19 and TRBJ2-3, the full variable domain is DGGITQSPKYLFRKEGQNVTLSCEQNLNHDAMYWYRQDPGQGLRLIYYSQIVNDFQKGDIAEGYSVSREKKESFPLTVTSAQKNPTAFYLCASSMGLVDTQYFGPGTRLTVL.

This clonotype showed up many times. The rearrangement joins TRBV7-9 to TRBJ2-1; 11 bases fit TRBD2. V gave up 5 bases and J gave up 8 bases; unmatched junction bases: 11. The germline V gene has CDR1 SEHNR and CDR2 FQNEAQ (reference sequence). This CDR3 spans 16 amino acids. CDR3 DNA: TGTGCCAGCAGCAAGATAGCGGGGGGGCTTTTACATGAGCAGTTCTTC. Translation: CASSKIAGGLLHEQFF.

This clonotype has at least ten counts. This chain joins TRBV4-1 and TRBJ1-2; no clear D gene. Between the trimmed V and J ends, which lost 3 bases and 4 bases, there was a span of 9 bases. CDR3 length: 13 amino acids. Germline CDR1 reads MGHRA; CDR2 reads YSYEKL. CDR3 in DNA: TGCGCCAGCAGCCAGGACGGGATCTATGGCTACACCTTC. It translates to CASSQDGIYGYTF.

With respect to this clonotype: A much larger clone lies one base from this, so it may be a read error. This chain joins TRBV7-9 and TRBJ2-1; 8 bases align to TRBD1. Germline loops: CDR1 SEHNR, CDR2 FQNEAQ (reference sequence). CDR3 length equals 13 residues. The chain's CDR3 is CASSLQGANEQLF. CDR3 in DNA: TGTGCCAGCAGCTTACAGGGGGCAAATGAGCAGCTCTTC.

The table lists this clonotype with many counts. The chain combines TRBV7-2 with TRBJ2-1, with D possibly TRBD1 on 5 matching bases. The CDR3 length is 13 residues. V dropped 5 bases and J dropped 10 bases, with 15 bases sitting between them. Germline V gene lookup returns CDR1 SGHTA and CDR2 FQGNSA. The CDR3 loop reads CASSPLLGQEQFF. The CDR3 DNA follows: TGTGCCAGCAGCCCGTTGTTGGGGCAGGAGCAGTTCTTC.

The chain is built from TRBV5-4 and TRBJ1-1; a possible D gene is TRBD1 (5 bases). V lost 0 bases, J lost 0 bases, and 9 bases lay in between. The CDR3 runs 15 residues. Germline loops: CDR1 SGHNT, CDR2 YYREEE (reference sequence). CDR3 sequence (DNA): TGTGCCAGCAGCTTGGCGACAGATATGAACACTGAAGCTTTCTTT. Its translation is CASSLATDMNTEAFF.

This clonotype was observed a few times. The genes are TRBV6-6 and TRBJ1-5; no reliable D call. CDR1 MNHNY and CDR2 SVGAGI come from the germline V gene (reference sequence). The ends were cut back, 10 bases at V and 3 bases at J, with 10 bases in the middle. This CDR3 is 12 amino acids long. The CDR3 DNA sequence: TGTGCCACGCTTCGGGACAATCAGCCCCAGCATTTT. As protein: CATLRDNQPQHF.

The V call is TRBV27, the J call TRBJ1-5; 7 bases match TRBD1. Germline V CDR1 and CDR2: MNHEY, SMNVEV (reference sequence). The length of the CDR3 is 15 residues. V lost 6 bases, J lost 5 bases, and 10 bases stayed unmatched. The CDR3 DNA reads TGTGCCAGCAGAAACCACAGGGGAGGGGATCAGCCCCAGCATTTT. It yields the protein CASRNHRGGDQPQHF.

This clonotype was observed a few times. The V gene is TRBV28, the J gene TRBJ1-1; D perhaps matches TRBD1 (5 bases). The ends were cut back, 6 bases at V and 3 bases at J, with 11 bases in the middle. This CDR3 region has 13 residues. Germline-derived CDR1 and CDR2 are MDHEN and SYDVKM. This CDR3 reads CASRGGEHTEAFF. For the CDR3, the DNA is TGTGCCAGCAGGGGAGGGGAACACACTGAAGCTTTCTTT. The complete variable domain, with remaining parts taken from reference TRBV28 and TRBJ1-1, reads DVKVTQSSRYLVKRTGEKVFLECVQDMDHENMFWYRQDPGLGLRLIYFSYDVKMKEKGDIPEGYSVSREKKERFSLILESASTNQTSMYLCASRGGEHTEAFFGQGTRLTVV.

This clonotype was observed many times. The chain joins TRBV7-6 to TRBJ2-5, with D perhaps given as TRBD1 or TRBD2 (6 bases each). The V gene lost 1 base and the J gene lost 6 bases, with 9 bases spanning the gap. The CDR3 runs 13 residues. Germline values: CDR1 SGHVS, CDR2 FNYEAQ. The CDR3 DNA is TGTGCCAGCAGCTTAGGGGGGGCGAAGACCCAGTACTTC. It translates to CASSLGGAKTQYF. Complete variable domain (other parts from reference TRBV7-6 and TRBJ2-5): GAGVSQSPRYKVTKRGQDVALRCDPISGHVSLYWYRQALGQGPEFLTYFNYEAQQDKSGLPNDRFSAERPEGSISTLTIQRTEQRDSAMYRCASSLGGAKTQYFGPGTRLLVL.

This clonotype was observed many times. The genes are TRBV7-8 and TRBJ2-1, with 15 nucleotides matching TRBD2. Unmatched junction bases numbered 6, after V lost 1 base and J lost 8 bases. The CDR3 consists of 17 residues. Germline CDR1 reads SGHVS; CDR2 reads FQNEAQ. The CDR3 spells CASSLGTGLAGGHEQFF. DNA of the CDR3: TGTGCCAGCAGCTTAGGGACCGGACTAGCGGGGGGGCATGAGCAGTTCTTC.

This clonotype was recorded at least ten times. The chain recombines TRBV5-6 with TRBJ2-7; 8 bases align to TRBD1. The germline V gene has CDR1 SGHDT and CDR2 YYEEEE. J was trimmed by 13 bases and V by 2 bases; bases with no gene match: 14. The CDR3 runs 14 residues. The chain's CDR3 is CASSFYLRGQETYF. CDR3 in DNA: TGTGCCAGCAGCTTTTATTTGCGGGGACAGGAAACATACTTC.

This clonotype was observed at least ten times. CDR3 sequence: CASSEGSGTLTDTQYF. The DNA for the CDR3 is TGTGCCAGCAGCGAAGGCAGCGGAACCCTTACCGATACGCAGTATTTT. V and J are TRBV7-3 and TRBJ2-3; tentatively, D is TRBD2 (5 bases). V lost 5 bases and J 6 bases, leaving 21 bases between the germline ends. The CDR3 consists of 16 residues. The V gene's germline CDR1 is SGHTA and CDR2 FQGTGA.

This clonotype occurred many times. This chain joins TRBV29-1 and TRBJ1-2; D gene uncertain. The CDR3 contains 12 residues. V lost 1 base and J 4 bases, leaving 7 bases between the germline ends. Per the germline V gene, CDR1 is SQVTM and CDR2 is ANQGSEA. The CDR3 here is CSVEGRRYGYTF. DNA for the CDR3: TGCAGCGTTGAAGGTCGGCGCTATGGCTACACCTTC.